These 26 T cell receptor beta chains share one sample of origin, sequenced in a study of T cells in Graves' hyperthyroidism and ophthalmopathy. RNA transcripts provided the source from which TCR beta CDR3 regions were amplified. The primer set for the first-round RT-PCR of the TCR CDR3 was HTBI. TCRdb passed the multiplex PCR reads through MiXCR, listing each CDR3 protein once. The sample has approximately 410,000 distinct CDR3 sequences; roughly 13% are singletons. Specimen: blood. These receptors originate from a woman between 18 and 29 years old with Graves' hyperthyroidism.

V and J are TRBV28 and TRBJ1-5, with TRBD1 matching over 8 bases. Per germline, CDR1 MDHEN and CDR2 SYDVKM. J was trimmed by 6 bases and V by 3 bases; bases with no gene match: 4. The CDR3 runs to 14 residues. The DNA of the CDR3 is TGTGCCAGCAGTTTTTACAGGGGGACTCAGCCCCAGCATTTT. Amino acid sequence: CASSFYRGTQPQHF.

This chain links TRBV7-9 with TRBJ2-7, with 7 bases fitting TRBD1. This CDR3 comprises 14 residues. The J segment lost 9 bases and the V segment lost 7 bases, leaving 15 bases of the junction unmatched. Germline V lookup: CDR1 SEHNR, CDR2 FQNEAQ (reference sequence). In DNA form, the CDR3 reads TGTGCCAGCACCGCCGAGGGGGCAGGAAACGGGCAGTACTTC. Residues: CASTAEGAGNGQYF.

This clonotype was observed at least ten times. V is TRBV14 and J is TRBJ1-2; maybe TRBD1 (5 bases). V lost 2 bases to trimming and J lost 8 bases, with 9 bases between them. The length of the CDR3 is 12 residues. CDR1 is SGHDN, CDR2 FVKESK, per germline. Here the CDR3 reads CASSQKTEGYTF. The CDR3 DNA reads TGTGCCAGCAGCCAAAAGACAGAAGGCTACACCTTC.

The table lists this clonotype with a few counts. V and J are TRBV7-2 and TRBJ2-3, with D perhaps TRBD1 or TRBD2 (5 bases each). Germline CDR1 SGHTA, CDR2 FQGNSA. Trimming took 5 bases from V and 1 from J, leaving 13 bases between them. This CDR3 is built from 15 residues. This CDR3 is CASSRWDGGTDTQYF. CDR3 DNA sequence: TGTGCCAGCAGCCGTTGGGACGGTGGCACAGATACGCAGTATTTT.

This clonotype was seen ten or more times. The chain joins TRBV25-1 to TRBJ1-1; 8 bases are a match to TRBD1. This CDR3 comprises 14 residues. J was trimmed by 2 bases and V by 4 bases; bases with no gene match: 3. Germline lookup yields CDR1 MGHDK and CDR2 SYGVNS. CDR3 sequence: CASSGTGPNTEAFF. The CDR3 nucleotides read TGTGCCAGCAGTGGGACAGGGCCTAACACTGAAGCTTTCTTT.

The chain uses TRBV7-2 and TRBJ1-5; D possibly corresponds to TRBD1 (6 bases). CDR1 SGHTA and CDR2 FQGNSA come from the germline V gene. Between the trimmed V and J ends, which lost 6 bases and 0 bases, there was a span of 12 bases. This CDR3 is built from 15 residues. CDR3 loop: CASSESGDSNQPQHF. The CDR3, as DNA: TGTGCCAGCAGTGAATCAGGGGATAGCAATCAGCCCCAGCATTTT.

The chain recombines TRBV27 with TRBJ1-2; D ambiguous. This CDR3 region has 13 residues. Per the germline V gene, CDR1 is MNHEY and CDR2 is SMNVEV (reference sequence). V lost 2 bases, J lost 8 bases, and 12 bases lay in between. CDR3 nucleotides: TGTGCCAGCAGTTTAGGAGGGTACAACGGCTACACCTTC. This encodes CASSLGGYNGYTF.

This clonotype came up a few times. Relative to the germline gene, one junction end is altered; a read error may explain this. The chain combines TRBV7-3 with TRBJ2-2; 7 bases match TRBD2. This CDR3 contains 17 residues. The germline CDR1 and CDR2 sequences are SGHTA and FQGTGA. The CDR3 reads CASSITASSGNTGELFF. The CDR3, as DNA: TGTGCCAGCAGCATAACGGCGTCTAGCGGTAACACCGGGGAGCTGTTTTTT.

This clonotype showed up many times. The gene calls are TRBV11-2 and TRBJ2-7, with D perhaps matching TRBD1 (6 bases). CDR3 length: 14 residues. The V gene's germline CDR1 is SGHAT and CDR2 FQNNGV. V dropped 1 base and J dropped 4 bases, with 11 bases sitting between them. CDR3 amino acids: CASSLGQGWYEQYF. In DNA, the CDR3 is TGTGCCAGCAGCTTAGGTCAGGGGTGGTACGAGCAGTACTTC.

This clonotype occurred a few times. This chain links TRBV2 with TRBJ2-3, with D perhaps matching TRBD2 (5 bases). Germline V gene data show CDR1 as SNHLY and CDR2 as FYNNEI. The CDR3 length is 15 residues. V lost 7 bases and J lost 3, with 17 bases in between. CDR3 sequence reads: CASTRTGSGTDTQYF. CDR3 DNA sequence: TGTGCCAGCACTAGAACGGGGAGTGGGACAGATACGCAGTATTTT.

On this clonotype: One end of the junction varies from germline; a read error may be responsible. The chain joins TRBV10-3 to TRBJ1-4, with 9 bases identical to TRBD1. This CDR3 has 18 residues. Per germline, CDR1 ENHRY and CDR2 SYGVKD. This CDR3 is CVISETPPDRGPGEKLFF. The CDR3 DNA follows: TGTGTCATCAGTGAGACCCCTCCGGACAGGGGCCCGGGTGAAAAACTGTTTTTT.

DNA of the CDR3: TGCGCCAGCAGCTTGGGTGGGCCCCAATATAATTCACCCCTCCACTTT. It is translated as CASSLGGPQYNSPLHF. The J gene is TRBJ1-6, the V gene TRBV5-1; D uncertain. Germline-derived CDR1 and CDR2 are SGHRS and YFSETQ. The V end lost 0 bases, the J end lost 4 bases, and 11 bases lay between the germline ends. The CDR3 has 16 amino acids.

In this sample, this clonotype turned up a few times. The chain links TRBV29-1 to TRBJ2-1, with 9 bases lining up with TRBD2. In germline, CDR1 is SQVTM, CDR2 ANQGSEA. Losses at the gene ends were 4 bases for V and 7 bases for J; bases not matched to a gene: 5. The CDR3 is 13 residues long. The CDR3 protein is CSVAGLAVNEQFF. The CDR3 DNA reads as TGCAGCGTTGCGGGACTAGCAGTTAATGAGCAGTTCTTC.

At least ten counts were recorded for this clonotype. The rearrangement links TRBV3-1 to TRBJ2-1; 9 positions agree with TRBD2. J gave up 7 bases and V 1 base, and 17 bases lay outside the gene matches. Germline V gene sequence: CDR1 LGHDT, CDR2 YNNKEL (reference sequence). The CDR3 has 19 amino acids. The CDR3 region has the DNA TGTGCCAGCAGCCAAGTATCGGCGGGAGGGCCAAGGCTGAAGAATGAGCAGTTCTTC. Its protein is CASSQVSAGGPRLKNEQFF.

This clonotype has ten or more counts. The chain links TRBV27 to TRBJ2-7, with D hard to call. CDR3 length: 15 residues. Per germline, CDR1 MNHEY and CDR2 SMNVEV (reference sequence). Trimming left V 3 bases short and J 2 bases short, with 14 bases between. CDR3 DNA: TGTGCCAGCAGTTTGGCCCGTTCCGGAACCTACGAGCAGTACTTC. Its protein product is CASSLARSGTYEQYF.

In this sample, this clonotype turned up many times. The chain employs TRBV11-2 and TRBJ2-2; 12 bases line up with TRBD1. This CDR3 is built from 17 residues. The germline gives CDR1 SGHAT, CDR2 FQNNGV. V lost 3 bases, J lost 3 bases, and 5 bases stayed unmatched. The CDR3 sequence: CASSLWGQGAHTGELFF. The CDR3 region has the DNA TGTGCCAGCAGCTTGTGGGGACAGGGGGCACACACCGGGGAGCTGTTTTTT.

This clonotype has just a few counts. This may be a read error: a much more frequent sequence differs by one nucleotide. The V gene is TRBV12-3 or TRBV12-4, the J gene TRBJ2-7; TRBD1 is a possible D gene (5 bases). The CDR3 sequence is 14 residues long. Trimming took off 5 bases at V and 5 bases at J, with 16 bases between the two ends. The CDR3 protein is CASSAVIQGHEQYF. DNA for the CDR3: TGTGCCAGCAGTGCCGTCATTCAGGGCCACGAGCAGTACTTC.

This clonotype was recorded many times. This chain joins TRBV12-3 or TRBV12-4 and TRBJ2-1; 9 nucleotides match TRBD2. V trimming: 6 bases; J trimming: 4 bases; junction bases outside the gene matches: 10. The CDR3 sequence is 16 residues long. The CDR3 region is CASSPPGTSRYNEQFF. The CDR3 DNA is TGTGCCAGCAGCCCGCCCGGGACTAGCAGATACAATGAGCAGTTCTTC.

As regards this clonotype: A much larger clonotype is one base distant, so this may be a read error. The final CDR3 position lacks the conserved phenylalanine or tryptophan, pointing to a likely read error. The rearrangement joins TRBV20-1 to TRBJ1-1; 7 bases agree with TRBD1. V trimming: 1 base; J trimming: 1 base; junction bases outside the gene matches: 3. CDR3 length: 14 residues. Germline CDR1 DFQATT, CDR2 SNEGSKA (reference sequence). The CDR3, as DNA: TGCAGTGCTAGAGTCGACAGGGCGAACACTGAAGCTTTCCTT. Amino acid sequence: CSARVDRANTEAFL.

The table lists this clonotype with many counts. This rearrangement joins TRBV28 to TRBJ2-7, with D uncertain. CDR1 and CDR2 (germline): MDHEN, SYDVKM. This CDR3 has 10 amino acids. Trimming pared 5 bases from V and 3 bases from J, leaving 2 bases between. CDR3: CASSRYEQYF. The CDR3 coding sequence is TGTGCCAGCAGTCGCTACGAGCAGTACTTC.

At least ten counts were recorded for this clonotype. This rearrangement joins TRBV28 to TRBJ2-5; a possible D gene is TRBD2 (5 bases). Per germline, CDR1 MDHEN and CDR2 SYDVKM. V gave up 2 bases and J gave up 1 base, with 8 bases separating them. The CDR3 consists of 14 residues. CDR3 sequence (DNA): TGTGCCAGCAGTTTACCGGGGAGCCAAGAGACCCAGTACTTC. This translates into CASSLPGSQETQYF.

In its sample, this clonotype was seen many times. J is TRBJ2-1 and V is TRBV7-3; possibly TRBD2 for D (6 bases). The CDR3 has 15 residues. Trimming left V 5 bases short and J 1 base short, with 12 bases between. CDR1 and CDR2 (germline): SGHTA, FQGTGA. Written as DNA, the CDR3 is TGTGCCAGCAGCCTCAGCGGGCGGTCCTACAATGAGCAGTTCTTC. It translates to CASSLSGRSYNEQFF.

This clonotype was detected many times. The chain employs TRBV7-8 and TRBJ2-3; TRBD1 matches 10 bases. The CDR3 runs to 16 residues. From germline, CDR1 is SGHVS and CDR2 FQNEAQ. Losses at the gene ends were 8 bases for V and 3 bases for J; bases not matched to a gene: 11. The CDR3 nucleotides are TGTGCCAGCCAAACCCGACAGGGGGCCAGGACAGATACGCAGTATTTT. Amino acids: CASQTRQGARTDTQYF. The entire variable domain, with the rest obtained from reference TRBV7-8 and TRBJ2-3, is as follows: GAGVSQSPRYKVAKRGQDVALRCDPISGHVSLFWYQQALGQGPEFLTYFQNEAQLDKSGLPSDRFFAERPEGSVSTLKIQRTQQEDSAVYLCASQTRQGARTDTQYFGPGTRLTVL.

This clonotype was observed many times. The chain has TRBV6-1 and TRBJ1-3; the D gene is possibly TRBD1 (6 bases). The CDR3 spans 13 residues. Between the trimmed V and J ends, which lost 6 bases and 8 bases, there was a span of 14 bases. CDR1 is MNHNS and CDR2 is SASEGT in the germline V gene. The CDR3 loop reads CASSRPRGDTIYF. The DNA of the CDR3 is TGTGCCAGCAGCCGGCCAAGGGGGGACACCATATATTTT.

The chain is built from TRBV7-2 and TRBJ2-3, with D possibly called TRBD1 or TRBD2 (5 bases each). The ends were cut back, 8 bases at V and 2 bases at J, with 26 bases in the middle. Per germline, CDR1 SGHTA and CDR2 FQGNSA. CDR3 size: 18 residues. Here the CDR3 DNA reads TGTGCCAGCTCACTAAAGGGCCCGGGACCTGCCTACACAGATACGCAGTATTTT. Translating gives CASSLKGPGPAYTDTQYF.

CDR3 sequence: CSARDGGTYNSPLHF. The CDR3 DNA sequence: TGCAGTGCTAGAGATGGGGGGACTTATAATTCACCCCTCCACTTT. The chain links TRBV20-1 to TRBJ1-6; D possibly corresponds to TRBD1 (5 bases). CDR3 size: 15 residues. Looked up from germline, CDR1 is DFQATT and CDR2 is SNEGSKA (reference sequence). V was trimmed by 0 bases and J by 4 bases, leaving 10 bases between them.